The clone carrying this TCR beta chain was picked up a small number of times. The assay was immunoSEQ multiplex PCR, and TCRdb's table has in-frame clones only and misses some. The data contain 80,000 to 95,000 clones, around 86% of them seen just once; the ten biggest clones take up around 0.76%. This entry is derived from a study of radiotherapy plus CTLA-4 blockade in lung cancer. The origin of this receptor is a human donor with non-small cell lung cancer who had stable disease on radiotherapy plus ipilimumab. The sample consisted of peripheral blood, taken from a patient treated with radiotherapy plus ipilimumab.

CDR3 bases: TGTGCCAGCAGTTGGACAGGGTTCGGTAATTCACCCCTCCACTTT. It is translated as CASSWTGFGNSPLHF. This rearrangement joins TRBV6-5 to TRBJ1-6, with TRBD1 identical over 8 bases. CDR1 MNHEY and CDR2 SVGAGI come from the germline V gene. J gave up 6 bases and V 4 bases, and 5 bases lay outside the gene matches. This CDR3 comprises 15 residues.